This T cell receptor beta chain emerged from a study of beta chain features in type 1 diabetes. Study-wide background: In all, 107,917,701 sorted cells from all samples were analyzed. Study findings and constraints: Shorter TCRB CDR3s, moderately but significantly so, marked every one of the four CD4+ subsets in Type 1 diabetes patients.

Germline CDR1 and CDR2: SNHLY and FYNNEI. The CDR3 has 13 residues. The V gene end was trimmed by 4 bases and the J gene end by 4 bases; junction bases not matched to a gene: 0. Investigators reverse transcribed all isolated RNA, so they sequenced expressed TCRB transcripts. The assay was immunoSEQ multiplex PCR, and TCRdb's table has in-frame clones only and misses some. This sample has a few hundred thousand clones, with approximately 13% found just once. This clone was detected only a few times. The target antigen is unknown. This sequence was found in a woman under 30 with type 1 diabetes. The sequencing sample was made of naive CD4+ T cells from blood. The chain has TRBV2 and TRBJ2-5; 10 positions match TRBD2. CDR3 sequence (DNA): TGTGCCAGCAGTGGACTAGCGGGAGAGACCCAGTACTTC. Residues: CASSGLAGETQYF.